This passage covers 19 T cell receptor beta chains from one sample sequenced in a study of Graves' ophthalmopathy and Graves' hyperthyroidism (dated by TCRdb to the late 2010s). Instrument on record: Illumina HiSeq 2000. For repertoire sequencing, TCR beta CDR3 regions were amplified from RNA transcripts. The first round of RT-PCR was done with HTBI primers and the Qiagen OneStep RT-PCR kit, and was followed by a second round of multiplex PCR, then size selection and purification. TCRdb trimmed public reads at Q25 via fastp, called clones via MiXCR and kept in-frame beta chains. Each entry is one CDR3 protein sequence, shown with its most common DNA and genes. Here the sample has under 800,000 distinct CDR3 sequences; 22% occur a single time. The top ten clonotypes cover more than 5.5% of the sample. The specimen was peripheral blood. These receptors all stem from a woman aged 18-30 years with stable Graves' hyperthyroidism. Some clones in this sample may be carry-over from other donors' samples. Donor details come from another sample of the same person, matched by shared clones.

This clonotype was counted many times. This sequence joins TRBV6-1 and TRBJ1-1; D unresolved. V was cut by 6 bases and J by 4 bases, with 12 bases left in between. Per germline, CDR1 MNHNS and CDR2 SASEGT. This CDR3 has 13 residues. CDR3 sequence: CASRATQGTEAFF. The CDR3 DNA reads as TGTGCCAGCAGAGCGACCCAAGGCACTGAAGCTTTCTTT.

This chain joins TRBV9 and TRBJ2-6, with D possibly matching TRBD2 (5 bases). V was cut by 0 bases and J by 2 bases, with 12 bases left in between. The CDR3 is 17 amino acids. CDR1 is SGDLS and CDR2 is YYNGEE in the germline V gene. CDR3 sequence: CASSVDGSPPGANVLTF. CDR3 bases: TGTGCCAGCAGCGTAGATGGGAGCCCCCCTGGGGCCAACGTCCTGACTTTC.

This clonotype was picked up many times. V is TRBV10-3 and J is TRBJ1-1; perhaps TRBD1 as D (5 bases). Germline CDR1 is ENHRY and CDR2 is SYGVKD. The CDR3 consists of 12 residues. Trimming cost V 3 bases and J 7 bases, with 9 bases left between them. The CDR3 loop is CAISDREFEAFF. In DNA, the CDR3 is TGTGCCATCAGTGACAGGGAATTTGAAGCTTTCTTT.

The V call is TRBV5-1, the J call TRBJ2-5; D not certain. Per the germline V gene, CDR1 is SGHRS and CDR2 is YFSETQ. The length of the CDR3 is 13 residues. V was shortened by 5 bases and J by 0 bases, with 8 bases between the two germline ends. CDR3: CASRSYNQETQYF. CDR3 nucleotide sequence: TGCGCCAGCAGATCCTACAACCAAGAGACCCAGTACTTC. Full variable domain (missing parts from reference TRBV5-1 and TRBJ2-5): KAGVTQTPRYLIKTRGQQVTLSCSPISGHRSVSWYQQTPGQGLQFLFEYFSETQRNKGNFPGRFSGRQFSNSRSEMNVSTLELGDSALYLCASRSYNQETQYFGPGTRLLVL.

This clonotype was detected many times. The chain combines TRBV20-1 with TRBJ2-7, with D possibly being TRBD2 (5 bases). This CDR3 contains 11 residues. Germline V lookup: CDR1 DFQATT, CDR2 SNEGSKA (reference sequence). Trimming took 5 bases from V and 3 from J, leaving 8 bases between them. The CDR3 region has the DNA TGCAGTGCTTCACGGGACTACGAGCAGTACTTC. Translating it yields CSASRDYEQYF.

This clonotype was seen more than once but under ten times. V and J are TRBV5-1 and TRBJ1-1; D is perhaps TRBD1 (5 bases). This CDR3 has 17 residues. V dropped 0 bases and J dropped 4 bases, with 19 bases sitting between them. In germline, CDR1 is SGHRS, CDR2 YFSETQ. In DNA, the CDR3 is TGCGCCAGCAGCTTGGGGATCAGCAGGGTTCGGGTCACTGAAGCTTTCTTT. It specifies CASSLGISRVRVTEAFF.

Here the CDR3 reads CATSRPGRTGGRETQYF. The CDR3 DNA is TGTGCCACCAGCAGACCAGGACGGACAGGGGGCCGAGAGACCCAGTACTTC. This chain uses TRBV15 with TRBJ2-5, with 11 bases aligning to TRBD1. There are 17 residues in the CDR3. Germline V gives CDR1 LNHNV, CDR2 YYDKDF (reference sequence). V trimming: 2 bases; J trimming: 4 bases; junction bases outside the gene matches: 9.

In its sample, this clonotype was seen many times. The chain combines TRBV20-1 with TRBJ2-7; 9 bases align to TRBD2. CDR1 and CDR2 (germline): DFQATT, SNEGSKA (reference sequence). This CDR3 is built from 14 residues. Trimming took 1 base from V and 2 from J; bases not matched to a gene: 3. The CDR3 DNA follows: TGCAGTGCTAGAGTTCTAGCGGGGCCCTACGAGCAGTACTTC. Amino acid sequence: CSARVLAGPYEQYF.

This clonotype turned up a few times. The V and J genes are TRBV12-3 or TRBV12-4 and TRBJ2-2, with a tentative D call TRBD1 (6 bases). V was trimmed by 4 bases and J by 5 bases, leaving 14 bases between them. This CDR3 has 15 amino acids. CDR3 residues: CASSSMGAETGELFF. As DNA, the CDR3 is TGTGCCAGCAGTTCGATGGGGGCCGAGACCGGGGAGCTGTTTTTT.

The chain recombines TRBV12-5 with TRBJ1-1; D gene ambiguous. The CDR3 extends over 12 amino acids. CDR1 and CDR2 from the germline V gene are LGHNT and FRNRAP. V shed 6 bases and J shed 7 bases, with 12 bases lying between them. The CDR3 here is CASGRDVSEAFF. Here the CDR3 DNA reads TGTGCTAGTGGCCGAGACGTTAGTGAAGCTTTCTTT.

This clonotype has at least ten counts. The chain recombines TRBV6-5 with TRBJ1-3; D might be TRBD1 (5 bases). Germline CDR1 reads MNHEY; CDR2 reads SVGAGI. The CDR3 consists of 15 residues. V was pared by 3 bases and J by 4 bases, with 13 bases between. The CDR3 sequence is CASSYRKDKGNTIYF. CDR3 nucleotide sequence: TGTGCCAGCAGTTATCGCAAGGACAAAGGAAACACCATATATTTT.

This clonotype appeared many times. CDR3 bases: TGTGCCAGCAGTTTATTCGGGACAGGGGGCGCAGATACGCAGTATTTT. Translating gives CASSLFGTGGADTQYF. This chain uses TRBV28 with TRBJ2-3, with 12 bases aligning to TRBD1. The CDR3 contains 16 residues. Germline CDR1 and CDR2: MDHEN and SYDVKM. The J segment lost 4 bases and the V segment lost 1 base, leaving 3 bases of the junction unmatched.

This clonotype was recorded at least ten times. The rearrangement uses TRBV11-2 and TRBJ1-1, with TRBD1 identical over 7 bases. The ends lost 5 bases at V and 0 bases at J; junction bases unmatched: 6. In germline, CDR1 is SGHAT, CDR2 FQNNGV. The CDR3 loop spans 15 amino acids. The CDR3 DNA reads TGTGCCAGCAGCCTACAGACAGGGCTGAACACTGAAGCTTTCTTT. Encoded protein: CASSLQTGLNTEAFF.

The CDR3 loop reads CATSRDVPGGGKETQYF. The CDR3 coding sequence is TGTGCCACCAGCAGAGATGTGCCGGGAGGAGGGAAGGAGACCCAGTACTTC. The chain is built from TRBV15 and TRBJ2-5; TRBD2 agrees at 7 bases. The CDR3 spans 17 residues. Germline loops: CDR1 LNHNV, CDR2 YYDKDF (reference sequence). The J segment lost 5 bases and the V segment lost 0 bases, leaving 12 bases of the junction unmatched.

A few counts support this clonotype. V and J are TRBV19 and TRBJ1-5; TRBD1 is a possible D gene (6 bases). Trimming stripped 7 bases from V and 7 bases from J, with 17 bases between. Germline assignment: CDR1 LNHDA and CDR2 SQIVND (reference sequence). The CDR3 sequence is 14 residues long. This CDR3 reads CASTDGGGLQPQHF. CDR3 coding DNA: TGTGCCAGTACCGACGGAGGGGGGTTACAGCCCCAGCATTTT.

The V and J genes are TRBV5-1 and TRBJ2-5; 10 bases are a match to TRBD2. Unmatched junction bases numbered 8, after V lost 1 base and J lost 5 bases. The CDR3 length is 16 residues. Germline-derived CDR1 and CDR2 are SGHRS and YFSETQ. The CDR3 DNA is TGCGCCAGCAGCTTGCCCAGGGGACTAGCGAAGGAGACCCAGTACTTC. It yields the protein CASSLPRGLAKETQYF.

This chain joins TRBV5-1 and TRBJ2-5, with TRBD2 matching 12 bases. The CDR3 covers 14 residues. Germline lookup yields CDR1 SGHRS and CDR2 YFSETQ. The V gene end was trimmed by 4 bases and the J gene end by 13 bases; junction bases not matched to a gene: 11. The CDR3 sequence: CASSLQLAGGPVYF. CDR3 sequence (DNA): TGCGCCAGCAGCCTTCAACTAGCGGGGGGTCCCGTGTACTTC.

In its sample, this clonotype was seen many times. This sequence joins TRBV10-3 and TRBJ1-2, with D unclear. The CDR3 runs to 13 residues. The V gene's germline CDR1 is ENHRY and CDR2 SYGVKD. The CDR3, as DNA: TGTGCTTTAGGGTCAGAGGAGACCCAGAGCTACACCTTC. Its protein is CALGSEETQSYTF.

Comments on this clonotype: A junction end diverges from the germline sequence, so it may reflect a read error. The chain recombines TRBV7-7 with TRBJ2-7; D may be TRBD1 (5 bases). Germline-derived CDR1 and CDR2 are SSHAT and FNYEAQ (reference sequence). The CDR3 loop spans 15 amino acids. Here the CDR3 reads CASSLAKGITYEQYF. In nucleotides, the CDR3 is TGTGCTAGCAGCTTAGCCAAGGGGATCACCTACGAGCAGTACTTC.